This T cell receptor (beta chain) was obtained from a study of T cell changes during pregnancy in multiple sclerosis. The repertoire was sequenced with immunoSEQ multiplex PCR; TCRdb's copy has only in-frame clones and lacks some. The sample lists 42,000 or so clones; roughly 87% were seen once. Looked up from germline, CDR1 is KGHSH and CDR2 is LQKENI. The V gene end was trimmed by 5 bases and the J gene end by 0 bases; junction bases not matched to a gene: 3. The CDR3 has 15 residues. The chain couples TRBV18 to TRBJ2-1, with 8 positions matching TRBD2. The source is a female donor with multiple sclerosis, enrolled in a pregnancy study. The material was CD8+ T cells from peripheral blood mononuclear cells, obtained in the first trimester of pregnancy. The CDR3 loop reads CASSVAGLSYNEQFF. In DNA, the CDR3 is TGTGCCAGCTCAGTAGCGGGGCTCTCCTACAATGAGCAGTTCTTC.